A single sample is the source of the 27 T cell receptor beta chains below, sequenced in a study of cytomegalovirus exposure and HLA in healthy donors. Using immunoSEQ multiplex PCR, the repertoire was profiled, and TCRdb retains in-frame clones only, with some absent. The data contain 21,000 or so clones, about 97% of them singletons. The sequencing input was PBMCs. The receptors stem from a young man in good health and CMV-seropositive.

The V call is TRBV9, the J call TRBJ1-4, with D perhaps TRBD1 (6 bases). Germline V gene sequence: CDR1 SGDLS, CDR2 YYNGEE. The CDR3 is 15 residues long. V was clipped by 4 bases and J by 4 bases, with 14 bases between them. CDR3 in amino acids: CASSSRGGGNEKLFF. For the CDR3, the DNA is TGTGCCAGCAGCTCCCGGGGAGGGGGTAATGAAAAACTGTTTTTT.

This chain uses TRBV27 with TRBJ1-1, with a weak D call TRBD1 (5 bases). Trimming stripped 5 bases from V and 4 bases from J, with 17 bases between. CDR1 and CDR2 (germline): MNHEY, SMNVEV (reference sequence). This CDR3 has 15 amino acids. The CDR3 DNA reads as TGTGCCAGCAGTCTCTCCCCGGGGGGTAGCACTGAAGCTTTCTTT. Its translation: CASSLSPGGSTEAFF.

This sequence joins TRBV4-3 and TRBJ1-2; tentative D call: TRBD1 (6 bases). Trimming left V 7 bases short and J 6 bases short, with 18 bases between. Germline CDR1 LGHNA, CDR2 YSLEER. The CDR3 covers 14 residues. The CDR3 sequence is CASTRQALRHGYTF. The CDR3 DNA reads TGCGCCAGCACCCGACAGGCTCTCCGGCATGGCTACACCTTC.

V is TRBV5-1 and J is TRBJ2-1, with 7 positions matching TRBD2. The CDR3 has 14 amino acids. Trimming removed 4 bases from V and 3 bases from J; junction bases left unmatched: 4. CDR1 is SGHRS and CDR2 is YFSETQ in the germline V gene. The CDR3 DNA reads as TGCGCCAGCAGCACCGGGACTAACTACAATGAGCAGTTCTTC. This encodes CASSTGTNYNEQFF.

The rearrangement links TRBV6-1 to TRBJ1-2; D not certain. Germline loops: CDR1 MNHNS, CDR2 SASEGT. Trimming took 8 bases from V and 4 from J, leaving 8 bases between them. The length of the CDR3 is 11 residues. The CDR3 sequence is CASRGSYGYTF. In DNA, the CDR3 is TGTGCCAGCCGTGGTAGCTATGGCTACACCTTC.

V and J are TRBV29-1 and TRBJ2-2; 11 bases line up with TRBD2. V lost 6 bases to trimming and J lost 10 bases; unmatched junction nucleotides: 13. The CDR3 consists of 15 residues. Germline CDR1 is SQVTM and CDR2 is ANQGSEA. The DNA of the CDR3 is TGCAGCGTCCGGGAAGTAGCGGGGGGGAAGAAGGAGCTGTTTTTT. Translating gives CSVREVAGGKKELFF.

The V call is TRBV2, the J call TRBJ1-5, with D perhaps matching TRBD1 (5 bases). Trimming took off 7 bases at V and 1 base at J, with 17 bases between the two ends. Per the germline V gene, CDR1 is SNHLY and CDR2 is FYNNEI. The CDR3 has 16 amino acids. This CDR3 reads CASTPRGFSSNQPQHF. CDR3 coding DNA: TGTGCCAGCACCCCGCGGGGCTTTTCGAGCAATCAGCCCCAGCATTTT. Full variable domain (rest looked up from reference TRBV2 and TRBJ1-5): EPEVTQTPSHQVTQMGQEVILRCVPISNHLYFYWYRQILGQKVEFLVSFYNNEISEKSEIFDDQFSVERPDGSNFTLKIRSTKLEDSAMYFCASTPRGFSSNQPQHFGDGTRLSIL.

The rearrangement links TRBV27 to TRBJ2-3, with a tentative D call TRBD1 (6 bases). The CDR3 extends over 12 amino acids. Germline V gene lookup returns CDR1 MNHEY and CDR2 SMNVEV (reference sequence). Trimming removed 1 base from V and 8 bases from J, with 7 bases in between. The CDR3 region is CASSLLGATQYF. CDR3 nucleotide sequence: TGTGCCAGCAGTTTATTGGGGGCTACGCAGTATTTT.

The count of this clone is one. DNA of the CDR3: TGCGCCAGCAGCCAGGCAGGGGGGAATCCCCCTGAAGCTTTCTTT. Translated, it gives CASSQAGGNPPEAFF. The J gene is TRBJ1-1, the V gene TRBV4-1, with TRBD1 matching 7 bases. This CDR3 contains 15 residues. Germline V gene sequence: CDR1 MGHRA, CDR2 YSYEKL. Trimming at V came to 3 bases and at J to 6 bases, leaving 10 bases not matched to a gene.

The chain recombines TRBV10-3 with TRBJ2-2; 9 bases are shared with TRBD1. J was trimmed by 6 bases and V by 7 bases; bases with no gene match: 15. CDR3 length equals 17 residues. The V gene's germline CDR1 is ENHRY and CDR2 SYGVKD. The CDR3 nucleotides are TGTGCCATCAAGTCGGACAGGGGATTTCGGAGCGCCGGGGAGCTGTTTTTT. This sequence encodes CAIKSDRGFRSAGELFF.

The chain couples TRBV5-1 to TRBJ2-3, with TRBD2 identical over 12 bases. Germline CDR1 is SGHRS and CDR2 is YFSETQ. V lost 0 bases and J lost 6; bases outside the gene matches: 8. The CDR3 consists of 17 residues. The chain's CDR3 is CASSLETSGSGGDTQYF. The CDR3, as DNA: TGCGCCAGCAGCTTGGAGACTAGCGGGAGCGGAGGGGATACGCAGTATTTT.

The chain carries TRBV28 and TRBJ2-5; D is perhaps TRBD1 (5 bases). This CDR3 comprises 16 residues. Germline CDR1 reads MDHEN; CDR2 reads SYDVKM. The germline V and J ends were trimmed by 10 bases and 1 base, with 22 bases remaining between them. CDR3 coding DNA: TGTGCCACCACACGTCCTCCAGGGCGCCCCCAAGAGACCCAGTACTTC. Translated, it gives CATTRPPGRPQETQYF.

J is TRBJ2-1 and V is TRBV27; 7 bases align to TRBD1. Per germline, CDR1 MNHEY and CDR2 SMNVEV (reference sequence). The CDR3 consists of 14 residues. The V gene end was trimmed by 5 bases and the J gene end by 4 bases; junction bases not matched to a gene: 5. In nucleotides, the CDR3 is TGTGCCAGCAGTGTCCTACAGGGGTACAATGAGCAGTTCTTC. It yields the protein CASSVLQGYNEQFF.

V usage is TRBV6-1 and J usage is TRBJ2-1; 8 bases fit TRBD2. The germline CDR1 and CDR2 sequences are MNHNS and SASEGT. V was clipped by 4 bases and J by 1 base; unmatched bases: 9. The CDR3 loop spans 17 amino acids. The DNA of the CDR3 is TGTGCCAGCAGTGCTCCGGAGGCGGGAGGTTCCTACAATGAGCAGTTCTTC. Translated: CASSAPEAGGSYNEQFF.

The gene calls are TRBV11-2 and TRBJ1-2; a weak D match, TRBD1 (6 bases). Germline CDR1 reads SGHAT; CDR2 reads FQNNGV. The V end was cut by 2 bases, the J end by 3 bases, with 7 bases between. There are 13 residues in the CDR3. CDR3 region: CASSLRTDYGYTF. CDR3 DNA: TGTGCCAGCAGCTTAAGGACAGACTATGGCTACACCTTC.

The chain couples TRBV11-3 to TRBJ2-2; D perhaps matches TRBD1 (6 bases). The CDR3 length is 15 residues. Looked up from germline, CDR1 is SGHNT and CDR2 is YENEEA. V was pared by 5 bases and J by 0 bases, with 10 bases between. The DNA of the CDR3 is TGTGCCAGCAGCCCCAGGGGTACGAACACCGGGGAGCTGTTTTTT. The encoded protein is CASSPRGTNTGELFF.

The chain is built from TRBV13 and TRBJ2-1, with D perhaps matching TRBD2 (6 bases). The CDR3 is made up of 15 amino acids. Germline CDR1 reads PRHDT; CDR2 reads FYEKMQ (reference sequence). Between the trimmed V and J ends, which lost 5 bases and 4 bases, there was a span of 15 bases. Written as DNA, the CDR3 is TGTGCCAGCAGCCCTCCGGGACTGGGGTACAATGAGCAGTTCTTC. Encoded protein: CASSPPGLGYNEQFF.

The chain employs TRBV28 and TRBJ1-1; perhaps TRBD1 as D (6 bases). The germline V and J ends were trimmed by 5 bases and 2 bases, with 15 bases remaining between them. The CDR3 covers 15 residues. From germline, CDR1 is MDHEN and CDR2 SYDVKM. The CDR3 reads CASSRGGAINTEAFF. The CDR3 nucleotides are TGTGCCAGCAGTCGGGGGGGGGCTATCAACACTGAAGCTTTCTTT.

V usage is TRBV9 and J usage is TRBJ1-5; TRBD1 agrees at 7 bases. The CDR3 covers 14 residues. Per the germline V gene, CDR1 is SGDLS and CDR2 is YYNGEE. J gave up 7 bases and V 3 bases, and 7 bases lay outside the gene matches. CDR3 DNA: TGTGCCAGCAGCGGGCCGGGACAGATCCAGCCCCAGCATTTT. Translated: CASSGPGQIQPQHF.

This chain uses TRBV6-1 with TRBJ2-7; weak D call: TRBD2 (5 bases). Trimming left V 7 bases short and J 4 bases short, with 14 bases between. From germline, CDR1 is MNHNS and CDR2 SASEGT. The CDR3 sequence is 13 residues long. CDR3 in amino acids: CASTTRTQYEQYF. As DNA, the CDR3 is TGTGCCAGCACCACGCGGACTCAATACGAGCAGTACTTC.

The chain carries TRBV7-8 and TRBJ2-7, with D possibly being TRBD1 (5 bases). The CDR3 length is 12 residues. V lost 5 bases and J 4 bases, leaving 9 bases between the germline ends. Germline lookup yields CDR1 SGHVS and CDR2 FQNEAQ. CDR3 residues: CASSGKGYEQYF. The CDR3 nucleotides are TGTGCCAGCAGCGGAAAGGGGTACGAGCAGTACTTC.

The chain combines TRBV10-3 with TRBJ1-2, with D perhaps matching TRBD1 (5 bases). Trimming shortened V by 5 bases and J by 6 bases, and 16 bases separated the two germline ends. The CDR3 extends over 14 amino acids. Germline V gene lookup returns CDR1 ENHRY and CDR2 SYGVKD. The CDR3 here is CAISPSGGFDGYTF. For the CDR3, the DNA is TGTGCCATCAGTCCCTCGGGGGGTTTTGATGGCTACACCTTC.

The chain uses TRBV4-3 and TRBJ1-2, with D possibly matching TRBD1 (6 bases). The CDR3 is made up of 15 amino acids. V lost 3 bases and J lost 4, with 15 bases in between. Germline values: CDR1 LGHNA, CDR2 YSLEER. For the CDR3, the DNA is TGCGCCAGCAGCCAGGGGGGGGCAGCCACCTATGGCTACACCTTC. Translated: CASSQGGAATYGYTF.

The chain recombines TRBV30 with TRBJ2-7; TRBD2 agrees at 7 bases. This CDR3 is 13 amino acids long. Germline V lookup: CDR1 GTSNPN, CDR2 SVGIG (reference sequence). V lost 2 bases to trimming and J lost 2 bases; unmatched junction nucleotides: 3. This chain's CDR3 is CAWSISGAYEQYF. CDR3 sequence (DNA): TGTGCCTGGAGTATAAGCGGGGCCTACGAGCAGTACTTC.

The chain has TRBV6-5 and TRBJ1-4, with D maybe TRBD1 (5 bases). Germline V CDR1 and CDR2: MNHEY, SVGAGI. With 6 bases removed from V and 4 bases from J, the gap between germline ends came to 12 bases. CDR3 size: 14 residues. The CDR3 protein is CASRPQGLNEKLFF. The DNA of the CDR3 is TGTGCCAGCAGACCCCAGGGTCTTAATGAAAAACTGTTTTTT.

V and J are TRBV6-4 and TRBJ1-5; 7 nucleotides align to TRBD1. The V gene's germline CDR1 is MRHNA and CDR2 SNTAGT. The CDR3 is 13 amino acids. J was trimmed by 4 bases and V by 6 bases; bases with no gene match: 3. The CDR3 loop is CASSVDRNQPQHF. CDR3 sequence (DNA): TGTGCCAGCAGCGTGGACAGGAATCAGCCCCAGCATTTT.

The V call is TRBV6-4, the J call TRBJ2-2; TRBD2 might be the D (5 bases). The CDR3 runs to 16 residues. The V end lost 2 bases, the J end lost 3 bases, and 13 bases lay between the germline ends. Germline V gene lookup returns CDR1 MRHNA and CDR2 SNTAGT. This CDR3 is CASSDRGFSDTGELFF. CDR3 bases: TGTGCCAGCAGTGACAGAGGGTTTTCAGACACCGGGGAGCTGTTTTTT.